What follows are 26 T cell receptor beta chains derived from one specimen sequenced in a study of blood T cells in healthy people across ages. Sample-barcoded 5' priming and a J-beta primer mix drove a second PCR of about 7 to 11 cycles. TCRdb fed the 5' RACE reads into MiXCR, producing one record per CDR3 protein. The sample has approximately 850,000 distinct CDR3 sequences, 55% to 75% seen once. Sequenced sample: blood. The receptors originated from a young man in good health.

The chain combines TRBV7-2 with TRBJ2-1; 9 nucleotides align to TRBD2. The assigned J gene may be wrong: the sequence end matches TRBJ2-7 better. From germline, CDR1 is SGHTA and CDR2 FQGNSA. The CDR3 runs to 15 residues. The CDR3 region is CASRTGTSSYNEQYF. Here the CDR3 DNA reads TGTGCCAGCAGGACCGGGACTAGCTCCTACAATGAGCAGTACTTC.

The chain is built from TRBV12-3 or TRBV12-4 and TRBJ1-2; the match to TRBD1 covers 7 bases. J lost 7 bases, V lost 3 bases, and 5 bases had no gene match. The CDR3 is 13 residues long. The CDR3, as DNA: TGTGCCAGCAGTTTTAATTCAGGGGGTGGCTACACCTTC. Its protein is CASSFNSGGGYTF.

The rearrangement uses TRBV6-2 or TRBV6-3 and TRBJ2-7; 9 positions match TRBD2. This CDR3 is built from 19 residues. Germline CDR1 and CDR2: MNHEY and SVGEGT. V gave up 5 bases and J gave up 7 bases; unmatched junction bases: 24. CDR3 nucleotides: TGTGCCAGCAGTCCTACGTACTCTATTAGCGGGAGACCGGGGAATGAGCAGTACTTC. Protein: CASSPTYSISGRPGNEQYF.

The table lists this clonotype with a few counts. The V call is TRBV15, the J call TRBJ1-4, with TRBD1 matching over 7 bases. With 3 bases clipped from V and 4 bases from J, the junction kept 8 bases outside the gene matches. This CDR3 has 16 residues. CDR1 and CDR2 (germline): LNHNV, YYDKDF (reference sequence). DNA of the CDR3: TGTGCCACCAGCAGCCCCGGGACAGAAATTAATGAAAAACTGTTTTTT. This codes for CATSSPGTEINEKLFF.

The chain uses TRBV12-3 or TRBV12-4 and TRBJ1-2; D unclear. The CDR3 is made up of 10 amino acids. V lost 6 bases to trimming and J lost 13 bases, with 12 bases between them. CDR3 DNA: TGTGCCAGCAGCGATATAACCTTCACCTTC. Amino acids: CASSDITFTF.

The rearrangement joins TRBV20-1 to TRBJ1-2; maybe TRBD1 (6 bases). Germline values: CDR1 DFQATT, CDR2 SNEGSKA (reference sequence). CDR3 size: 13 residues. With 6 bases removed from V and 6 bases from J, the gap between germline ends came to 17 bases. CDR3 sequence: CSAPRQDQNGYTF. The CDR3 DNA reads TGCAGTGCCCCCCGACAGGATCAGAATGGCTACACCTTC.

This rearrangement joins TRBV7-6 to TRBJ1-5; no clear D. CDR3 size: 15 residues. V gave up 2 bases and J gave up 1 base, with 9 bases separating them. Germline CDR1 SGHVS, CDR2 FNYEAQ. The CDR3, as DNA: TGTGCCAGCAGCTTACTCCCGGGCAGCAATCAGCCCCAGCATTTT. It yields the protein CASSLLPGSNQPQHF.

The chain couples TRBV6-2 or TRBV6-3 to TRBJ2-5; a weak D match, TRBD2 (5 bases). This CDR3 has 12 amino acids. Germline values: CDR1 MNHEY, CDR2 SVGEGT. V gave up 9 bases and J gave up 3 bases, with 11 bases separating them. The CDR3 sequence: CASRLMKETQYF. CDR3 sequence (DNA): TGTGCCAGTCGACTAATGAAAGAGACCCAGTACTTC.

The rearrangement uses TRBV12-3 or TRBV12-4 and TRBJ1-4; D is uncertain. The CDR3 loop spans 15 amino acids. V dropped 6 bases and J dropped 4 bases, with 15 bases sitting between them. CDR3 region: CASRLRTSRNEKLFF. CDR3 sequence (DNA): TGTGCCAGCAGATTACGAACAAGTCGTAATGAAAAACTGTTTTTT.

In DNA form, the CDR3 reads TGTGCCAGCAGTTTCCAGGGCGCGTCCTTGGATGAGCAGTTCTTC. It codes for CASSFQGASLDEQFF. J is TRBJ2-1 and V is TRBV12-3 or TRBV12-4, with D perhaps TRBD1 (5 bases). Trimming cost V 3 bases and J 8 bases, with 17 bases left between them. The length of the CDR3 is 15 residues.

This chain joins TRBV7-2 and TRBJ2-5; D gene uncertain. Trimming cost V 1 base and J 0 bases, with 6 bases left between them. This CDR3 comprises 14 residues. CDR1 SGHTA and CDR2 FQGNSA come from the germline V gene. The CDR3 DNA reads as TGTGCCAGCAGCTTAGGTCCCAACCAAGAGACCCAGTACTTC. It is translated as CASSLGPNQETQYF.

The rearrangement uses TRBV29-1 and TRBJ2-1, with no clear D. Trimming left V 3 bases short and J 9 bases short, with 12 bases between. Germline V CDR1 and CDR2: SQVTM, ANQGSEA. The CDR3 sequence is 12 residues long. CDR3 nucleotide sequence: TGCAGCGTTGAGTTCACCGTCGGTGAGCAGTTCTTC. This translates into CSVEFTVGEQFF.

The gene calls are TRBV20-1 and TRBJ2-7, with 10 bases lining up with TRBD2. Germline V gives CDR1 DFQATT, CDR2 SNEGSKA (reference sequence). V was pared by 5 bases and J by 3 bases, with 4 bases of the junction left unmatched. The CDR3 loop spans 13 amino acids. CDR3 residues: CSAPGLADYEQYF. The CDR3 DNA reads as TGCAGTGCTCCCGGACTAGCGGACTACGAGCAGTACTTC.

This chain uses TRBV29-1 with TRBJ2-1, with TRBD2 matching 9 bases. The germline V gene has CDR1 SQVTM and CDR2 ANQGSEA. CDR3 length: 14 amino acids. Trimming removed 3 bases from V and 9 bases from J; junction bases left unmatched: 9. The CDR3 reads CSVDRYSGSPEQFF. The CDR3 DNA follows: TGCAGCGTTGATCGGTATAGCGGGAGCCCTGAGCAGTTCTTC.

In its sample, this clonotype was seen a few times. The chain is built from TRBV2 and TRBJ2-7; maybe TRBD2 (6 bases). TRBJ2-5 explains the end of the DNA better; the J call may be wrong. Germline V CDR1 and CDR2: SNHLY, FYNNEI. The CDR3 loop spans 12 amino acids. CDR3 amino acids: CASSPGVQTQYF. CDR3 DNA sequence: TGTGCCAGCAGTCCGGGAGTGCAGACCCAGTACTTC.

The CDR3 here is CASSDAGTSGVGCQETQYF. CDR3 nucleotide sequence: TGTGCCAGCAGCGACGCCGGGACTAGCGGGGTCGGCTGTCAAGAGACCCAGTACTTC. The chain recombines TRBV7-6 with TRBJ2-5; TRBD2 matches 13 bases. The trim removed 5 bases at V and 2 bases at J, leaving 14 bases unmatched. Germline V gene lookup returns CDR1 SGHVS and CDR2 FNYEAQ. The length of the CDR3 is 19 residues.

This clonotype has only one observation. V and J are TRBV7-2 and TRBJ2-5; D call uncertain. The CDR3 runs 14 residues. The germline V gene encodes CDR1 SGHTA and CDR2 FQGNSA. Trimming pared 2 bases from V and 2 bases from J, leaving 9 bases between. CDR3 DNA: TGTGCCAGCAGCTTAATGCGGCAGCAAGAGACCCAGTACTTC. It yields the protein CASSLMRQQETQYF.

In DNA, the CDR3 is TGTGCCAGCAGCCGGGGGGGAAACAATGAGCAGTTCTTC. Its protein is CASSRGGNNEQFF. V usage is TRBV7-9 and J usage is TRBJ2-1; 8 bases agree with TRBD2. There are 13 residues in the CDR3. Germline V CDR1 and CDR2: SEHNR, FQNEAQ (reference sequence). The ends lost 5 bases at V and 5 bases at J; junction bases unmatched: 2.

The rearrangement links TRBV27 to TRBJ2-4; no clear D. There are 13 residues in the CDR3. V was shortened by 5 bases and J by 4 bases, with 9 bases between the two germline ends. Looked up from germline, CDR1 is MNHEY and CDR2 is SMNVEV (reference sequence). CDR3 coding DNA: TGTGCCAGCAGTGTGGCAGGAAAAAACATTCAGTACTTC. Protein: CASSVAGKNIQYF.

The rearrangement links TRBV18 to TRBJ2-3; TRBD2 is a possible D gene (5 bases). With 3 bases removed from V and 0 bases from J, the gap between germline ends came to 13 bases. Germline V gene data show CDR1 as KGHSH and CDR2 as LQKENI. The CDR3 totals 16 residues. CDR3 DNA: TGTGCCAGCTCACCGATAAGCGGCTCAAGCACAGATACGCAGTATTTT. Its protein product is CASSPISGSSTDTQYF.

The V call is TRBV7-2, the J call TRBJ2-5; possibly TRBD1 for D (5 bases). Trimming shortened V by 7 bases and J by 1 base, and 13 bases separated the two germline ends. The CDR3 is made up of 14 amino acids. Germline assignment: CDR1 SGHTA and CDR2 FQGNSA. The CDR3 spells CASNLGVRQETQYF. The CDR3 coding sequence is TGTGCCAGCAACCTAGGGGTTCGCCAAGAGACCCAGTACTTC.

The rearrangement joins TRBV27 to TRBJ2-5; D tentatively fits TRBD1 or TRBD2 (5 bases each). The J call may be incorrect, as the DNA end agrees better with TRBJ2-7. Germline V CDR1 and CDR2: MNHEY, SMNVEV (reference sequence). This CDR3 spans 17 amino acids. In DNA form, the CDR3 reads TGTGCCAGCAGTTTATTTGGGACGGATACCTTTTTTGCCGAGCAGTACTTC. Translated: CASSLFGTDTFFAEQYF.

The CDR3 sequence: CASRLTSSNNEQFF. The CDR3 nucleotides are TGCGCCAGCAGATTGACTAGTAGTAACAATGAGCAGTTCTTC. J is TRBJ2-1 and V is TRBV5-1; D is possibly TRBD2 (6 bases). Germline V CDR1 and CDR2: SGHRS, YFSETQ. Trimming removed 5 bases at V and 5 bases at J, with 14 bases between. CDR3 size: 14 residues.

The genes are TRBV9 and TRBJ2-5, with 9 bases lining up with TRBD2. The J call is uncertain, as TRBJ2-7 better fits the DNA end. CDR1 and CDR2 from the germline V gene are SGDLS and YYNGEE. The CDR3 covers 14 residues. The CDR3 loop reads CASSVLAGRDEQYF. In DNA, the CDR3 is TGTGCCAGCAGCGTACTAGCGGGGCGCGACGAGCAGTACTTC.

J is TRBJ2-6 and V is TRBV7-9; tentatively, D is TRBD2 (5 bases). This CDR3 is 16 amino acids long. Trimming stripped 4 bases from V and 2 bases from J, with 12 bases between. Germline CDR1 and CDR2: SEHNR and FQNEAQ (reference sequence). The CDR3 is CASSYMVRAGANVLTF. In nucleotides, the CDR3 is TGTGCCAGCAGCTACATGGTGAGGGCTGGGGCCAACGTCCTGACTTTC.

The chain is built from TRBV12-3 or TRBV12-4 and TRBJ2-6; TRBD1 aligns across 9 bases. The CDR3 is 17 residues long. V was pared by 7 bases and J by 2 bases, with 9 bases of the junction left unmatched. The CDR3 loop is CASIPGQGIAGANVLTF. CDR3 sequence (DNA): TGTGCCAGCATCCCGGGACAGGGCATTGCTGGGGCCAACGTCCTGACTTTC.